This entry features one T cell receptor (beta chain) sequence. This record belongs to a study of shared T cell receptors in the human thymus. Germline V CDR1 and CDR2: SGDLS, YYNGEE. V lost 3 bases and J lost 0; bases outside the gene matches: 3. The CDR3 sequence is 15 residues long. Profiled with immunoSEQ multiplex PCR; TCRdb holds only in-frame clones, not every one. The data show more than 550,000 clones, around 87% seen once. These data were also filed under a second study, of human thymus T cells. That publication notes: From resections taken during corrective heart surgery, the thymus tissue was obtained.

Sequences were obtained from thymocytes. The source of this sequence is a boy less than two years old with a congenital heart defect. This sequence joins TRBV9 and TRBJ2-1; TRBD1 agrees at 7 bases. The CDR3 protein is CASSAWDSSYNEQFF. For the CDR3, the DNA is TGTGCCAGCAGCGCCTGGGACAGCTCCTACAATGAGCAGTTCTTC.